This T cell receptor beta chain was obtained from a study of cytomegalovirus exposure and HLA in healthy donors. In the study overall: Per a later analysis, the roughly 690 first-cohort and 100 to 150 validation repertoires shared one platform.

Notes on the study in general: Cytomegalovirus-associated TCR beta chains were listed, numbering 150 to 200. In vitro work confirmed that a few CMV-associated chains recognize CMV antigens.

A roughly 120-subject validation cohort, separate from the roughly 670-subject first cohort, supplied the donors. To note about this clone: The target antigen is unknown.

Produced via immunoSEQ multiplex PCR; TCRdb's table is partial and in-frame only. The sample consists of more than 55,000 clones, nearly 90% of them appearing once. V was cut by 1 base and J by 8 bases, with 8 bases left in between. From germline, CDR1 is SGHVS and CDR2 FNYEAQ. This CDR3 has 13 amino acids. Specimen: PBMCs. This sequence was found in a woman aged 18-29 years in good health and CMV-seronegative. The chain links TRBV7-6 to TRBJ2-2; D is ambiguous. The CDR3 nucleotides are TGTGCCAGCAGCTTAGTCCTCGGGGGGGAGCTGTTTTTT. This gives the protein CASSLVLGGELFF.